The present entry profiles one T cell receptor (beta chain) with its context. Its antigen is not identified. This CDR3 comprises 12 residues. V was cut by 2 bases and J by 5 bases, with 6 bases left in between. CDR1 and CDR2 from the germline V gene are MNHEY and SVGEGT. This entry comes from a study of T cell responses to AZD1222 COVID-19 vaccine. General study findings and limits: Spike-spanning, vaccine-associated CD4 TCRs were dominant at 160-218 and 743-854. Seropositive at baseline were only 5 to 7 AZD1222 recipients.

TCRdb's table, derived via immunoSEQ multiplex PCR, lists solely in-frame clones and lacks some. The table shows about 150,000 clones, with about nine tenths occurring only once. Material: peripheral blood, obtained 28 days after the second AZD1222 dose. The chain has TRBV6-2 or TRBV6-3 and TRBJ1-2; D is ambiguous. This clonotype originated in an adult who received the AZD1222 COVID-19 vaccine. The CDR3 protein is CASSYQGYGYTF. CDR3 DNA sequence: TGTGCCAGCAGTTACCAAGGGTATGGCTACACCTTC.